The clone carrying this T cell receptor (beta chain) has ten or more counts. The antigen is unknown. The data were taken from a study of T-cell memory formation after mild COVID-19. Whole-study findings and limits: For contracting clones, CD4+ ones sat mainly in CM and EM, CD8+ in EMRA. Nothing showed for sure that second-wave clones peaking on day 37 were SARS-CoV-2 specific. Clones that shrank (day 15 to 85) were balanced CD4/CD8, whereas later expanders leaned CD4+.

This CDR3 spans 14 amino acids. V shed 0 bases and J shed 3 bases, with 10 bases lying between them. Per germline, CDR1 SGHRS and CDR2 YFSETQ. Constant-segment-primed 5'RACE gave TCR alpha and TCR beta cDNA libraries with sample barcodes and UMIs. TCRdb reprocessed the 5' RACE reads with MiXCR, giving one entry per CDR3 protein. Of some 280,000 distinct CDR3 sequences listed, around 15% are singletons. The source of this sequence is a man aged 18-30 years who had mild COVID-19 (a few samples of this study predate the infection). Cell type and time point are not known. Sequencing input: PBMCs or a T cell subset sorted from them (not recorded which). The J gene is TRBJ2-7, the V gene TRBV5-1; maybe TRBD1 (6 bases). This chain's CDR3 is CASSLAPRGYEQYV. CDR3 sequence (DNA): TGCGCCAGCAGCTTGGCCCCCAGGGGCTACGAGCAGTACGTC.